This T cell receptor (beta chain) comes out of a study of beta chain features in type 1 diabetes. Study outcomes and limitations: The question left open here concerned HLA type influencing TCRB rearrangement. A potential PCR bias toward shorter templates would be equal in patient and control samples.

Via CD45RO/CCR7/CD25/CD127/CD95/CD27, cells of the CD4+ naive, central memory, regulatory and stem cell-like memory subsets were sorted. As every portion of the isolated RNA was reverse transcribed, the sequencing read expressed TCRB transcripts. TCRdb keeps only in-frame clones here, not all; method: immunoSEQ multiplex PCR. The sample lists around 40,000 clones, around 50% seen once, with around 2.1% in the top ten. About this clone itself: No antigen is known for it.

The CDR3 covers 15 residues. Germline V gene sequence: CDR1 SNHLY, CDR2 FYNNEI. The trim removed 7 bases at V and 5 bases at J, leaving 14 bases unmatched. This TCR derives from a woman aged 18 to 35 in good health. This chain uses TRBV2 with TRBJ2-7, with 7 bases that match TRBD1. Sample: Tregs from blood. CDR3 sequence: CASKEQGYNADEQYF. The CDR3 DNA reads TGTGCCAGCAAGGAACAGGGGTATAACGCGGACGAGCAGTACTTC.